A single sample is the source of the 20 T cell receptor beta chains below, sequenced in a study of CD8+ T cells in alopecia areata. Extracted RNA was reverse transcribed, and the resulting cDNA served as sequencing template. Only in-frame clones appear in the TCRdb table, and some are missing; sequencing was by immunoSEQ multiplex PCR. The sample has around 20,000 clones, none seen only once. It was with CD4, CD8alpha, NKG2D, NKG2ACE and other markers that pooled cutaneous lymph node cells were sorted. Sequencing input: CD8+ T cells sorted from a lymph node. The source is a C3H/HeJ mouse with alopecia areata. The MHC haplotype of the strain is H2-k.

About this clone: Genes here carry mouse names. The covered CDR3 bases are TGTGCCAGCAGTGATCCGCCCCGGGACAGGGGGGACACCGGG. Its protein is CASSDPPRDRGDTG. The full CDR3 reads CASSDPPRDRGDTGQLYF. The chain employs TRBV13-3 and TRBJ2-2; TRBD1 matches 11 bases. Read data end 4 residues before the CDR3 end; the end is taken from the germline J gene. The CDR3 has 18 amino acids. The germline gives CDR1 NNHDY, CDR2 SYVADS. J gave up 3 bases and V 1 base, and 8 bases lay outside the gene matches.

In this sample, this clone turned up a few times. Genes and germline are mouse. The read halts 4 residues ahead of the CDR3 end, with the missing end drawn from the germline J gene. The V and J genes are TRBV13-2 and TRBJ1-2; perhaps TRBD1 as D (5 bases). The CDR3 is 15 amino acids. Trimming pared 2 bases from V and 0 bases from J, leaving 11 bases between. Germline V CDR1 and CDR2: NNHNN, SYGAGS (reference sequence). CDR3 sequence reads: CASGDVDTSNSDYTF. The part of the CDR3 DNA that was read is TGTGCCAGCGGTGACGTGGACACCTCAAACTCC.

This clone was picked up a small number of times. Mouse gene names apply. Read data end 4 residues before the CDR3 end; the end is taken from the germline J gene. The rearrangement joins TRBV19 to TRBJ2-1; 7 bases agree with TRBD1. CDR3 length: 15 residues. V trimming: 1 base; J trimming: 3 bases; junction bases outside the gene matches: 4. Looked up from germline, CDR1 is FNHDT and CDR2 is SITEND (reference sequence). CDR3 in amino acids: CASSIRAGGYAEQFF. The part of the CDR3 DNA that was read is TGTGCCAGCAGTATACGGGCAGGGGGCTATGCT.

In its sample, this clone was seen a few times. Mouse gene names apply. The sequenced fragment ends 4 residues before the CDR3 boundary, so the rest is inferred from the germline J gene. The gene calls are TRBV19 and TRBJ2-1; 8 bases are shared with TRBD2. V dropped 1 base and J dropped 3; count of bases not matched to a gene: 6. This CDR3 has 16 amino acids. Germline-derived CDR1 and CDR2 are FNHDT and SITEND (reference sequence). CDR3 DNA, as far as it was read: TGTGCCAGCAGTATAAAGGACTGGGAGTTCTATGCT. Its protein is CASSIKDWEFYA. The CDR3 as a whole reads CASSIKDWEFYAEQFF.

This clone was counted ten times or more. Gene names refer to mouse genes. The read is 4 residues too short to cover the CDR3 end, so that end is filled in from the germline J gene. V usage is TRBV13-1 and J usage is TRBJ2-7; D may be TRBD1 (5 bases). Germline-derived CDR1 and CDR2 are NSHNY and SYGAGN. This CDR3 has 13 residues. The ends were cut back, 3 bases at V and 0 bases at J, with 7 bases in the middle. The CDR3 DNA, read in part, is TGTGCCAGCAGTGGCGGACACTCCTAT. Protein product: CASSGGHSY. The entire CDR3 protein reads CASSGGHSYEQYF.

This clone showed up just a few times. Here the gene names and germline are mouse. The read comes to an end 4 residues before the CDR3 does, leaving the germline J gene to fill in the end. The genes are TRBV31 and TRBJ1-1, with D possibly TRBD1 on 5 matching bases. There are 15 residues in the CDR3. Germline assignment: CDR1 GKSSPN and CDR2 SITVG. The covered CDR3 bases are TGTGCCTGGAGTCACCACGGTCCAGGGAGGGGA. This encodes CAWSHHGPGRG. In full, the CDR3 reads CAWSHHGPGRGEVFF.

The table lists this clone with many counts. Gene names are the mouse ones. The CDR3 end lies 4 residues beyond the end of the read and is filled in from the germline J gene. The rearrangement uses TRBV13-3 and TRBJ2-7; D remains ambiguous. Germline V gene lookup returns CDR1 NNHDY and CDR2 SYVADS. The CDR3 has 12 residues. CDR3 DNA (partial): TGTGCCAGCAGTGACCTGGCTTAT. Translating gives CASSDLAY. The entire CDR3 reads CASSDLAYEQYF.

This clone has a count of ten or more. The listed genes are named as in mouse. The read comes to an end 4 residues before the CDR3 does, leaving the germline J gene to fill in the end. The chain links TRBV13-1 to TRBJ2-1; TRBD2 agrees at 14 bases. This CDR3 contains 17 residues. Germline V CDR1 and CDR2: NSHNY, SYGAGN. CDR3 DNA, as far as it was read: TGTGCCAGCAGTGGCCGGGACTGGGGGGGCGCGGAGGCT. It encodes CASSGRDWGGAEA. The whole CDR3 reads CASSGRDWGGAEAEQFF.

This clone came up many times. Any gene name here is a mouse gene name. Sequencing ends 4 residues short of the CDR3 end; the germline J gene provides the rest. The V gene is TRBV13-3, the J gene TRBJ2-2, with D perhaps TRBD1 (6 bases). CDR3 length: 16 amino acids. Germline V gene data show CDR1 as NNHDY and CDR2 as SYVADS. V was clipped by 3 bases and J by 0 bases, with 12 bases between them. CDR3 DNA (partial): TGTGCCAGCAGTGCCCGGGACAAAACAAACACCGGG. This sequence encodes CASSARDKTNTG. The CDR3 reads in full as CASSARDKTNTGQLYF.

The sample holds many counts of this clone. Here the gene names and germline are mouse. The DNA ends 4 residues before the CDR3 does, and the rest of the CDR3 is filled in from the germline J gene. This chain joins TRBV13-1 and TRBJ2-5; 7 bases align to TRBD2. CDR1 is NSHNY and CDR2 is SYGAGN in the germline V gene. With 2 bases clipped from V and 2 bases from J, the junction kept 2 bases outside the gene matches. The CDR3 consists of 14 residues. CDR3 sequence reads: CASSDWGTQDTQYF. CDR3 DNA (partial): TGTGCCAGCAGTGACTGGGGGACCCAAGAC.

This clone was seen only a few times. A much larger clone differs by one base, so this may be a read error. Gene names are mouse gene names. The CDR3 extends 4 residues past the end of the read, so its final part is completed from the germline J gene. J is TRBJ2-7 and V is TRBV13-1, with TRBD1 matching 7 bases. The ends lost 1 base at V and 0 bases at J; junction bases unmatched: 1. CDR1 and CDR2 (germline): NSHNY, SYGAGN. The CDR3 covers 14 residues. CDR3 DNA, as far as it was read: TGTGCCAGCAGTGATTGGGACAGCTCCTAT. Protein product: CASSDWDSSY. The whole CDR3 protein is CASSDWDSSYEQYF.

As for this clone: Gene names denote mouse genes. Coverage ceases 4 residues before the CDR3 finishes, and the germline J gene fills in the end. V usage is TRBV14 and J usage is TRBJ1-1; tentative D call: TRBD1 (6 bases). The CDR3 extends over 14 amino acids. Germline values: CDR1 SGHDT, CDR2 FRDEAV. The CDR3 DNA, read in part, is TGTGCCAGCAGTTTGAGACTGGGGGGCATA. Its protein product is CASSLRLGGI. The entire CDR3 protein is CASSLRLGGIEVFF.

This clone has just a few counts. Here the gene names and germline are mouse. The CDR3 is cut off 4 residues early in the read; its end comes from the germline J gene. V is TRBV1 and J is TRBJ2-3; 7 bases fit TRBD2. Losses at the gene ends were 1 base for V and 0 bases for J; bases not matched to a gene: 1. Germline CDR1 NSQYPW, CDR2 LRSPGD (reference sequence). CDR3 length: 15 amino acids. The CDR3 bases that were read are TGCACCTGCAGTGCAGTGGGGGGAAGTGCAGAA. This translates into CTCSAVGGSAE. The whole CDR3 sequence is CTCSAVGGSAETLYF.

The table lists this clone with a few counts. Gene names follow the mouse nomenclature. Read coverage stops 4 residues before the CDR3 terminus; the germline J gene supplies the remainder. The rearrangement uses TRBV5 and TRBJ2-5; 9 bases are shared with TRBD2. This CDR3 has 15 residues. Germline CDR1 reads LGHNA; CDR2 reads YNLKQL (reference sequence). CDR3 bases read: TGTGCCAGCAGCCACGGGACTGGGAAGAGGGAC. Encoded protein: CASSHGTGKRD. In full, the CDR3 is CASSHGTGKRDTQYF.

This clone was counted at least ten times. The genes are named according to mouse. The CDR3 protein is CTCSAGEVFF. CDR3 bases read: TGCACCTGCAGTGCAGGA. The chain links TRBV1 to TRBJ1-1; D is uncertain. The read finishes 4 residues shy of the CDR3 end, and the germline J gene is used to complete it. Germline CDR1 and CDR2: NSQYPW and LRSPGD (reference sequence). CDR3 length: 10 residues.

On this clone itself: There is a difference at residue 13 between the TCRdb protein and the DNA translation, so the protein given here was translated from the DNA. Gene names follow the mouse nomenclature. Sequencing ends 3 residues short of the CDR3 end; the germline J gene provides the rest. V and J are TRBV1 and TRBJ1-6, with D hard to call. TRBJ1-6 is an ORF for which the function is uncertain. Trimming took 1 base from V and 0 from J, leaving 7 bases between them. The germline V gene has CDR1 NSQYPW and CDR2 LRSPGD (reference sequence). This CDR3 has 16 amino acids. The covered CDR3 bases are TGCACCTGCAGTGCAGCGCAGCCTTCCTATAATTCGCCC. This gives the protein CTCSAAQPSYNSP. The full CDR3 reads CTCSAAQPSYNSPLYF.

This clone occurred a few times. Germline and genes: mouse. The read is 4 residues too short to cover the CDR3 end, so that end is filled in from the germline J gene. The chain couples TRBV17 to TRBJ2-4; maybe TRBD2 (6 bases). The CDR3 runs to 15 residues. From germline, CDR1 is MNHDT and CDR2 YYDKIL. Trimming shortened V by 0 bases and J by 0 bases, and 7 bases separated the two germline ends. The CDR3: CASSRETGSQNTLYF. The covered CDR3 bases are TGTGCTAGCAGTAGAGAGACTGGTAGTCAAAAC.

About this clone itself: Gene and germline names: mouse. The CDR3 extends 4 residues past the end of the read, so its final part is completed from the germline J gene. This chain joins TRBV13-1 and TRBJ2-2, with D possibly TRBD1 on 5 matching bases. V gave up 1 base and J gave up 0 bases, with 7 bases separating them. The CDR3 has 15 amino acids. From germline, CDR1 is NSHNY and CDR2 SYGAGN. Partial CDR3 DNA: TGTGCCAGCAGTGATCCAGGGACAAACACCGGG. This encodes CASSDPGTNTG. The whole CDR3 protein is CASSDPGTNTGQLYF.

This clone came up a few times. Gene names denote mouse genes. The read gets to within 4 residues of the CDR3 end, and the germline J gene fills in the rest. V gene TRBV1 combines with J gene TRBJ1-2; D call uncertain. The V gene's germline CDR1 is NSQYPW and CDR2 LRSPGD (reference sequence). Trimming took off 5 bases at V and 0 bases at J, with 13 bases between the two ends. The CDR3 loop spans 15 amino acids. CDR3 bases read: TGCACCTGCAGTCCCATACAAAAAGCAAACTCC. It codes for CTCSPIQKANS. The full CDR3 sequence reads CTCSPIQKANSDYTF.

This clone was picked up many times. Mouse gene names and germline throughout. Read data end 4 residues before the CDR3 end; the end is taken from the germline J gene. This rearrangement joins TRBV13-3 to TRBJ1-4; 11 bases fit TRBD1. This CDR3 spans 15 amino acids. Germline V lookup: CDR1 NNHDY, CDR2 SYVADS. The chain's CDR3 is CASSTGTGGIERLFF. Partial CDR3 DNA: TGTGCCAGCAGTACCGGGACAGGGGGGATCGAA.